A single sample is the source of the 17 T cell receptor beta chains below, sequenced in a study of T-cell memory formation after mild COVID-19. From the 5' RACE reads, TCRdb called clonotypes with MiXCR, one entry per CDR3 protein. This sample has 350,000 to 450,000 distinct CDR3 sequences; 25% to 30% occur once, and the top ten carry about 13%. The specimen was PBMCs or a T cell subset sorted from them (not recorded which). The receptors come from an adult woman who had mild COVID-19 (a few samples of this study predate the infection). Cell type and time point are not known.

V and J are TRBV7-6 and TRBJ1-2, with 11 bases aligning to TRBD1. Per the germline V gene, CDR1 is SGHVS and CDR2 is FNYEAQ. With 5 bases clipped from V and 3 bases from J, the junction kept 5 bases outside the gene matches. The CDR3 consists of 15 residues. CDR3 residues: CASSTGTGGHYGYTF. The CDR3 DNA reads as TGTGCCAGCAGCACCGGGACAGGGGGTCACTATGGCTACACCTTC.

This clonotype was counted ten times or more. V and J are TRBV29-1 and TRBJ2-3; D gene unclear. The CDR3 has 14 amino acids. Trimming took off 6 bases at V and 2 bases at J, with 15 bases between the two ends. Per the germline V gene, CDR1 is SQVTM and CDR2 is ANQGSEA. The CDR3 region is CSVVQEGITDTQYF. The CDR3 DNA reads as TGCAGCGTCGTCCAGGAAGGAATCACAGATACGCAGTATTTT.

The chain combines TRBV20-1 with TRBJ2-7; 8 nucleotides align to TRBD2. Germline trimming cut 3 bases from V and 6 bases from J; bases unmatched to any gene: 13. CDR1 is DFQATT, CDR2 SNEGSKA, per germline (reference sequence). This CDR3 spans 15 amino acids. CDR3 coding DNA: TGCAGTGCTAGCCAGCCCGCAGCGGGAGTGGGCGAGCAGTACTTC. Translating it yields CSASQPAAGVGEQYF.

For the CDR3, the DNA is TGTGCCAGTAGTTCGGGTGCGGGCACAGATACGCAGTATTTT. Protein product: CASSSGAGTDTQYF. V is TRBV19 and J is TRBJ2-3; the D is unclear. This CDR3 is 14 amino acids long. The germline V gene encodes CDR1 LNHDA and CDR2 SQIVND (reference sequence). The V end lost 5 bases, the J end lost 1 base, and 10 bases lay between the germline ends. The variable domain in full, with the rest retrieved from reference TRBV19 and TRBJ2-3, is DGGITQSPKYLFRKEGQNVTLSCEQNLNHDAMYWYRQDPGQGLRLIYYSQIVNDFQKGDIAEGYSVSREKKESFPLTVTSAQKNPTAFYLCASSSGAGTDTQYFGPGTRLTVL.

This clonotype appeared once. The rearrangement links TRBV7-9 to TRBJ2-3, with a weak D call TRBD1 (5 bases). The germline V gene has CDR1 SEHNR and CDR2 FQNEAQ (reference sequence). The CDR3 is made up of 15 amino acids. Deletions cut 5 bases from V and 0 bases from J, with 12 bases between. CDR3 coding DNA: TGTGCCAGCAGCCCAGCACAGGTTAGCACAGATACGCAGTATTTT. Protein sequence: CASSPAQVSTDTQYF.

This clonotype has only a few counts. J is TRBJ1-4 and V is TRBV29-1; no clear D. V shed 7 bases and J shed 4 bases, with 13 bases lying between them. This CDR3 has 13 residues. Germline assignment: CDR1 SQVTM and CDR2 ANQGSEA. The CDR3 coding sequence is TGCAGCGCCGGAGGGTTCATTAATGAAAAACTGTTTTTT. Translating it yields CSAGGFINEKLFF. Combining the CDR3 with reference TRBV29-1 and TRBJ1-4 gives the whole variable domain SAVISQKPSRDICQRGTSLTIQCQVDSQVTMMFWYRQQPGQSLTLIATANQGSEATYESGFVIDKFPISRPNLTFSTLTVSNMSPEDSSIYLCSAGGFINEKLFFGSGTQLSVL.

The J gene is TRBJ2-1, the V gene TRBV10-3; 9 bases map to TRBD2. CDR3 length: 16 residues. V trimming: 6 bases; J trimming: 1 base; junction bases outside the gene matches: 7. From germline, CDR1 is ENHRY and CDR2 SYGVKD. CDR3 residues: CAIRPAGGGSYNEQFF. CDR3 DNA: TGTGCCATCAGGCCCGCGGGGGGGGGATCCTACAATGAGCAGTTCTTC.

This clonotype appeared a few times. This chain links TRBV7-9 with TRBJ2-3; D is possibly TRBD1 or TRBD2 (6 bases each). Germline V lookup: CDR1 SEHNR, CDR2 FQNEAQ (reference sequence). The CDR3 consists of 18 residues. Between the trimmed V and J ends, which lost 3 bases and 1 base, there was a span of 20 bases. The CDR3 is CASSFLYSGASGTDTQYF. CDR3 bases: TGTGCCAGCAGCTTTTTATACTCGGGGGCCTCAGGCACAGATACGCAGTATTTT.

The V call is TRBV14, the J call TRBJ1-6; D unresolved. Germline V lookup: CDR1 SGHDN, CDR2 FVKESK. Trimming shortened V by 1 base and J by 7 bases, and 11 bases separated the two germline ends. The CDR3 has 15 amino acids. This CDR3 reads CASSQGQTKNSPLHF. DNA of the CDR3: TGTGCCAGCAGCCAAGGGCAGACCAAGAATTCACCCCTCCACTTT.

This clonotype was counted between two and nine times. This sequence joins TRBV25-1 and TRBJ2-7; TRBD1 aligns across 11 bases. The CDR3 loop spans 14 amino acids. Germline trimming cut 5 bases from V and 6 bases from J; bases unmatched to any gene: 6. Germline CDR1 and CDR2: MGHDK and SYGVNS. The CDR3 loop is CASSPGTGGREQYF. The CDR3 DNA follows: TGTGCCAGCAGTCCTGGGACAGGGGGACGCGAGCAGTACTTC.

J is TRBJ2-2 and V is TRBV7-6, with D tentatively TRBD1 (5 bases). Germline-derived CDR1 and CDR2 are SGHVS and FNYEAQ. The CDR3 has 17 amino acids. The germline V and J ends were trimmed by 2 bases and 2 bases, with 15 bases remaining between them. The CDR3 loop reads CASSLRGRQPNTGELFF. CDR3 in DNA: TGTGCCAGCAGCTTAAGGGGCAGGCAGCCAAACACCGGGGAGCTGTTTTTT.

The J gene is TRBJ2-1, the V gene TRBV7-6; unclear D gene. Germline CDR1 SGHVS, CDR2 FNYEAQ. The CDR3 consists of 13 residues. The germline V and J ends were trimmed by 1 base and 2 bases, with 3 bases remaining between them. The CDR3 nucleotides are TGTGCCAGCAGCTTAGGACCCTACAATGAGCAGTTCTTC. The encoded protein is CASSLGPYNEQFF.

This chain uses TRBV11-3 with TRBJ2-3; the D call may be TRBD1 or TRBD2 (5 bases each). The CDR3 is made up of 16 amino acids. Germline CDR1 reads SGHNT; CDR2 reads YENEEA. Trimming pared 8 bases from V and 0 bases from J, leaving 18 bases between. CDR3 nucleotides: TGTGCCAGCGCCGGGACGGGCGGTCCTAGCACAGATACGCAGTATTTT. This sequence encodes CASAGTGGPSTDTQYF.

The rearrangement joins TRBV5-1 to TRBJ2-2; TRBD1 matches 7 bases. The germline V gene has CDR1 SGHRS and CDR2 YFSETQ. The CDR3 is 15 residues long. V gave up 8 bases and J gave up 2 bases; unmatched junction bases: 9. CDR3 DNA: TGCGCCAGTCAACCAGGGACAGCCAACACCGGGGAGCTGTTTTTT. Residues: CASQPGTANTGELFF.

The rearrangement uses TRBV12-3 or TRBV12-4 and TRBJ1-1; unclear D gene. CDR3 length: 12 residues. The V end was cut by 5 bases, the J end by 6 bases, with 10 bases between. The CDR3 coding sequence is TGTGCCAGCAGTCTACCGTCGCCTGAAGCTTTCTTT. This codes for CASSLPSPEAFF.

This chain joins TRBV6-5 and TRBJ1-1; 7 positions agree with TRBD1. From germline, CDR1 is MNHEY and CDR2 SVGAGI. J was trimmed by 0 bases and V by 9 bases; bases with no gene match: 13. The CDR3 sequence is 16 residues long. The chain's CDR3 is CASRDSATLLNTEAFF. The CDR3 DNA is TGTGCCAGTCGGGACAGTGCTACACTCCTGAACACTGAAGCTTTCTTT.

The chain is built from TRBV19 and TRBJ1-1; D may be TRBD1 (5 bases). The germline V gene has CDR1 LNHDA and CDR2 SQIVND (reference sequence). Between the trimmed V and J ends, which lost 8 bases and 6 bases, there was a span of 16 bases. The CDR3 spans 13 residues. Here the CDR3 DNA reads TGTGCCAGTGCGTGGGGTTCGGGGGCTGAAGCTTTCTTT. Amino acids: CASAWGSGAEAFF.